This is a list of T cell receptor beta chains from one sample in a study of T-cell reconstitution after alpha-beta-depleted transplantation in children. One entry per CDR3 protein, called by TCRdb with MiXCR from the PCR reads. This table holds about 580,000 distinct CDR3 sequences, about 23% found once. The input for sequencing was PBMCs, mostly from graft donor cells, taken 360 days after TCRalphabeta/CD19-depleted stem cell transplant. These receptors all come from a boy in the first two years of life who had a stem cell transplant for acute myeloid leukemia, so the T cells may come from the graft donor. CDR3s include the opening cysteine and the closing phenylalanine or tryptophan. The D gene is left open where the match is weak. Some rows have no size entry. The others give once, few or many, or a class for an expanded clone.

v_call	j_call	clone_size	d_call	cdr3_aa	cdr3_nt
TRBV10-3	TRBJ2-2	few	TRBD1	CAIRDRPGELFF	TGTGCCATCAGGGACAGGCCCGGGGAGCTGTTTTTT
TRBV20-1	TRBJ2-7	many	-	CSARVRGAGHEQYF	TGCAGTGCTAGAGTTCGGGGGGCGGGCCACGAGCAGTACTTC
TRBV7-2	TRBJ1-1	-	-	CASSFRARNTEAFF	TGTGCCAGCAGCTTTAGGGCCAGAAACACTGAAGCTTTCTTT
TRBV7-9	TRBJ1-1	few	-	CASSLGKIGSPNTEAFF	TGTGCCAGCAGCTTAGGAAAAATTGGGAGCCCGAACACTGAAGCTTTCTTT
TRBV7-9	TRBJ2-2	few	-	CASSRGSNGELFF	TGTGCCAGCAGCCGTGGGTCGAACGGGGAGCTGTTTTTT
TRBV20-1	TRBJ2-5	-	-	CSAADSLQETQYF	TGCAGTGCTGCGGACAGCCTCCAAGAGACCCAGTACTTC
TRBV5-1	TRBJ2-5	many	-	CASSSGTSGTQYF	TGCGCCAGCAGCTCCGGGACTTCCGGGACCCAGTACTTC
TRBV4-1	TRBJ2-1	-	-	CASSQSGGTYNEQFF	TGCGCCAGCAGCCAATCCGGCGGAACCTACAATGAGCAGTTCTTC
TRBV27	TRBJ2-1	few	-	CASSRQLGSYNEQFF	TGTGCCAGCAGCCGACAGCTCGGCTCCTACAATGAGCAGTTCTTC
TRBV12-3/TRBV12-4	TRBJ2-5	many	-	CASSTSAATTQYF	TGTGCCAGCAGTACGTCAGCCGCTACGACCCAGTACTTC
TRBV3-1	TRBJ2-2	-	-	CASSQEGRTGELFF	TGTGCCAGCAGCCAAGAGGGGCGCACCGGGGAGCTGTTTTTT
TRBV12-3/TRBV12-4	TRBJ1-5	few	-	CASSFGGVRGQPQHF	TGTGCCAGCAGTTTCGGAGGGGTACGGGGTCAGCCCCAGCATTTT
TRBV12-5	TRBJ2-7	-	TRBD1	CASGPRTGGYEQYF	TGTGCTAGTGGTCCCCGGACAGGGGGCTACGAGCAGTACTTC
TRBV7-8	TRBJ2-3	-	TRBD2	CASTWTSGALNTDTQYF	TGTGCCAGCACCTGGACTAGCGGGGCCCTAAACACAGATACGCAGTATTTT
TRBV6-5	TRBJ1-1	many	-	CASKKPGRTTEAFF	TGTGCCAGCAAGAAACCGGGACGGACCACTGAAGCTTTCTTT
TRBV20-1	TRBJ1-2	many	-	CSAVPNSGYTF	TGCAGTGCTGTCCCGAACAGCGGCTACACCTTC
TRBV6-5	TRBJ2-2	-	-	CASSYTLYTGQAGELFF	TGTGCCAGCAGTTACACCCTCTACACAGGCCAGGCTGGGGAGCTGTTTTTT
TRBV20-1	TRBJ2-1	few	-	CSARSRKSTTYNEQFF	TGCAGTGCTAGGTCCCGAAAAAGCACGACCTACAATGAGCAGTTCTTC
TRBV7-3	TRBJ2-5	-	TRBD1	CASSLQGARGETQYF	TGTGCCAGCAGCTTACAGGGGGCGAGAGGGGAGACCCAGTACTTC
TRBV12-3/TRBV12-4	TRBJ2-5	many	-	CASSRGFQETQYF	TGTGCCAGCAGTAGGGGATTTCAAGAGACCCAGTACTTC
TRBV6-2/TRBV6-3	TRBJ2-7	-	-	CASSGGETGHPLYEQYF	TGTGCCAGCAGTGGAGGGGAGACAGGCCACCCTCTCTACGAGCAGTACTTC
TRBV5-1	TRBJ2-5	-	-	CASSWEHQETQYF	TGCGCCAGCAGCTGGGAGCACCAAGAGACCCAGTACTTC
TRBV14	TRBJ1-1	-	-	CASSQFPLGEGTFF	TGTGCCAGCAGCCAATTCCCCTTGGGGGAGGGAACTTTCTTT